This is a list of T cell receptor beta chains from one sample in a study of regulatory dendritic cells for organ transplantation. Some clones are missing from TCRdb's copy, which holds only in-frame ones; the method was immunoSEQ multiplex PCR. The sample yields fewer than 40,000 clones, just over 90% seen once. The sequenced material came from naive CD8+ T cells from blood. These receptors came from a human donor in good health. Each CDR3 is given with its conserved first and last residue. The order of the fields is D gene, clone size, J gene, V gene, CDR3 DNA, CDR3 protein. The D gene is left open where the match is weak. Clone size is given for some rows only: seen once, a few or many times, or a class if the clone is expanded.

NA	once	TRBJ1-1	TRBV7-9	TGTGCCAGCAGCCGCCCCAGGTCACCGGGGGGTGAAGCTTTCTTT	CASSRPRSPGGEAFF
TRBD2	NA	TRBJ2-5	TRBV7-2	TGTGCCAGCAGCACACCACTAGCGGACCAAGAGACCCAGTACTTC	CASSTPLADQETQYF
NA	NA	TRBJ2-7	TRBV9	TGTGCCAGCAGCGCGGGCGACAGCAACTACGAGCAGTACTTC	CASSAGDSNYEQYF
NA	few	TRBJ1-2	TRBV7-6	TGTGCCAGCAGCTTAGCCCCACGGGGGGATGAGGATGGCTACACCTTC	CASSLAPRGDEDGYTF
NA	NA	TRBJ2-5	TRBV18	TGTGCCAGCTCTCCTTACCCCGGGTTGCAAGAGACCCAGTACTTC	CASSPYPGLQETQYF
NA	NA	TRBJ1-2	TRBV6-6	TGTGCCAGCAGTTACCCGCGCGACAGAAACTATGGCTACACCTTC	CASSYPRDRNYGYTF
NA	NA	TRBJ2-2	TRBV9	TGTGCCAGCAGCGTTACCACCACCGGGGAGCTGTTTTTT	CASSVTTTGELFF
NA	NA	TRBJ2-2	TRBV27	TGTGCCAGCAGTTTCAGGGGACCGAACACCGGGGAGCTGTTTTTT	CASSFRGPNTGELFF
NA	NA	TRBJ2-5	TRBV10-3	TGTGCCATCAGTGAGTCGACTAGCCAAGAGACCCAGTACTTC	CAISESTSQETQYF
NA	few	TRBJ1-5	TRBV15	TGTGCCACCAGCAGAGACTCTCAGCCCCAGCATTTT	CATSRDSQPQHF
NA	NA	TRBJ2-3	TRBV30	TGTGCCTGGGAGGGCCCGAGCACAGATACGCAGTATTTT	CAWEGPSTDTQYF
NA	NA	TRBJ1-2	TRBV6-1	TGTGCCAGCAGTGAAATTGTTGGCTTACTGCCCAACTATGGCTACACCTTC	CASSEIVGLLPNYGYTF
NA	NA	TRBJ2-2	TRBV6-5	TGTGCCAGCAGCTACAGGGTTGAGTTCACCGGGGAGCTGTTTTTT	CASSYRVEFTGELFF
TRBD1	NA	TRBJ1-2	TRBV27	TGTGCCAGCAGTGACTATGCGAACCGGGACAGGGGCTATGGCTACACCTTC	CASSDYANRDRGYGYTF
NA	once	TRBJ1-1	TRBV7-9	TGTGCCAGCAGCGAGGGGATGAACACTGAAGCTTTCTTT	CASSEGMNTEAFF
TRBD2	NA	TRBJ2-7	TRBV7-8	TGTGCCAGCAGCTACGGACTAGCGGGGGGCCCAGTCTCCTACGAGCAGTACTTC	CASSYGLAGGPVSYEQYF
TRBD1	NA	TRBJ2-3	TRBV27	TGTGCCAGCAGTCCACGGACAGGCCTCACAGATACGCAGTATTTT	CASSPRTGLTDTQYF
NA	NA	TRBJ2-7	TRBV4-1	TGCGCCAGCAGCCAAGAGGTTTCGGAGGCCGAGCAGTACTTC	CASSQEVSEAEQYF
NA	NA	TRBJ2-7	TRBV2	TGTGCCAGCGAGGGGCGGGGCTACGAGCAGTACTTC	CASEGRGYEQYF
NA	NA	TRBJ2-2	TRBV7-3	TGTGCCAGCAGCTTAATCGACAGGAACACCGGGGAGCTGTTTTTT	CASSLIDRNTGELFF
TRBD2	NA	TRBJ2-1	TRBV4-3	TGCGCCAGCAGCCATGGTACGGGAGGGCCCAATGAGCAGTTCTTC	CASSHGTGGPNEQFF
NA	NA	TRBJ2-7	TRBV4-1	TGCGCCAGCAGCCCATCGACCTCCCAAGCTTTCCAGCAGTACTTC	CASSPSTSQAFQQYF
NA	few	TRBJ1-1	TRBV19	TGTGCCAGTAGTGTAGGATTTAACACTGAAGCTTTCTTT	CASSVGFNTEAFF
TRBD2	NA	TRBJ2-1	TRBV6-1	TGTGCCAGCTATGGTTTGGCGGGAGGCCCCGAGCAGTTCTTC	CASYGLAGGPEQFF
NA	NA	TRBJ1-1	TRBV4-2	TGTGCCAGCAGCCAAGATAAGGAGGGGGAATTTACTGAAGCTTTCTTT	CASSQDKEGEFTEAFF
NA	NA	TRBJ2-1	TRBV10-1	TGCGCCAGCAGTGACGGGGGTACAATGTTGGAGCAGTTCTTC	CASSDGGTMLEQFF
TRBD2	NA	TRBJ2-5	TRBV25-1	TGTGCCAGCAGTGCCCGACTAGCGGGGGATGAGACCCAGTACTTC	CASSARLAGDETQYF
TRBD1	NA	TRBJ1-4	TRBV7-9	TGTGCCAGCAGCCCGATGACAGGGGCGTATGAAAAACTGTTTTTT	CASSPMTGAYEKLFF
NA	NA	TRBJ2-1	TRBV7-2	TGTGCCAGCAGCTTCTCCCAGAACTCCTACAATGAGCAGTTCTTC	CASSFSQNSYNEQFF
NA	NA	TRBJ2-7	TRBV27	TGTGCCAGCAGTTTATCAGCAGGGTCACCCTACGAGCAGTACTTC	CASSLSAGSPYEQYF
NA	NA	TRBJ2-1	TRBV19	TGTGCCAGTAGCGGGAGTAATAGCCATGAGCAGTTCTTC	CASSGSNSHEQFF
NA	NA	TRBJ1-2	TRBV19	TGTGCCAGTAGTCTTACCTGGGGGTATGGCTACACCTTC	CASSLTWGYGYTF
TRBD2	NA	TRBJ2-3	TRBV5-1	TGCGCCAGCAGGGATGGACTAGCGGTAATCCGTAGCACAGATACGCAGTATTTT	CASRDGLAVIRSTDTQYF
NA	NA	TRBJ2-7	TRBV6-1	TGTGCCAGCAGTGAAGGGGGGGTTCGGGAGCAGTACTTC	CASSEGGVREQYF
NA	NA	TRBJ2-2	TRBV4-3	TGCGCCAGCAGCCAATACAACACCGGGGAGCTGTTTTTT	CASSQYNTGELFF
NA	NA	TRBJ2-1	TRBV2	TGTGCCAGCAGTACGGGGGTTAACTACAATGAGCAGTTCTTC	CASSTGVNYNEQFF
NA	NA	TRBJ2-7	TRBV9	TGTGCCAGCAGCGTTGACAGTTTCTACGAGCAGTACTTC	CASSVDSFYEQYF
TRBD1	NA	TRBJ1-2	TRBV27	TGTGCCAGTAGGGACAGGGTTGGCTACACCTTC	CASRDRVGYTF
NA	NA	TRBJ2-7	TRBV19	TGTGCCAGTAGTATCGTGTCGGATTCCTACGAGCAGTACTTC	CASSIVSDSYEQYF
TRBD2	NA	TRBJ2-2	TRBV9	TGTGCCAGCAGCGTACCGTCTAGCGGGCTCCGCACCGGGGAGCTGTTTTTT	CASSVPSSGLRTGELFF
NA	NA	TRBJ1-2	TRBV9	TGTGCCAGCAGCGGACCTACAGGGAGGACGGGCGGCTACACCTTC	CASSGPTGRTGGYTF
TRBD1	NA	TRBJ2-5	TRBV4-1	TGCGCCAGCAGCCACAGGGGACAGGGGCAAGAGACCCAGTACTTC	CASSHRGQGQETQYF
NA	NA	TRBJ1-5	TRBV21-1	TGTGCCACCTACTCATTTCTTGGACAGAACAATCAGCCCCAGCATTTT	CATYSFLGQNNQPQHF
TRBD2	NA	TRBJ2-7	TRBV14	TGTGCCAGCAGCTTGACTAGCGGGGGGGCTCGGTACGAGCAGTACTTC	CASSLTSGGARYEQYF
TRBD1	NA	TRBJ1-6	TRBV5-4	TGTGCCAGCAGCCACACTTGGGACAGTCACTATAATTCACCCCTCCACTTT	CASSHTWDSHYNSPLHF
NA	once	TRBJ1-1	TRBV9	TGTGCCAGCTCCCGAGGAGGAGGGGTCACTGAAGCTTTCTTT	CASSRGGGVTEAFF
NA	NA	TRBJ1-1	TRBV6-5	TGTGCCAGCAGTTACGGAAGGGGCACTGAAGCTTTCTTT	CASSYGRGTEAFF